This entry lists 26 T cell receptor beta chains sequenced from one sample in a study of T cells in Graves' hyperthyroidism and ophthalmopathy. Amplified regions were TCR beta CDR3 sequences from RNA transcripts. First-round RT-PCR of the TCR CDR3 relied on the HTBI primer set. TCRdb ran MiXCR on the multiplex PCR reads and lists one entry per CDR3 protein. The sample comprises a few hundred thousand distinct CDR3 sequences, roughly a sixth of which are singletons, and around 3.3% rests with the top ten. The specimen was blood. The source of these receptors is a woman in her 40s with Graves' ophthalmopathy.

In its sample, this clonotype was seen many times. The genes are TRBV20-1 and TRBJ1-5; D is unclear. Germline values: CDR1 DFQATT, CDR2 SNEGSKA (reference sequence). The CDR3 has 14 residues. V was shortened by 3 bases and J by 6 bases, with 15 bases between the two germline ends. This CDR3 reads CSARITGPGQPQHF. The CDR3 nucleotides are TGCAGTGCTAGGATTACCGGGCCGGGTCAGCCCCAGCATTTT.

The chain joins TRBV5-1 to TRBJ2-1, with 9 bases matching TRBD1. Germline V gene data show CDR1 as SGHRS and CDR2 as YFSETQ. Losses at the gene ends were 9 bases for V and 6 bases for J; bases not matched to a gene: 10. This CDR3 is built from 14 residues. The CDR3, as DNA: TGCGCCACCAGGACAGGGGAGCCTTTCAATGAGCAGTTCTTC. Translating it yields CATRTGEPFNEQFF.

The chain joins TRBV18 to TRBJ2-1, with 10 bases identical to TRBD2. The V gene end was trimmed by 1 base and the J gene end by 3 bases; junction bases not matched to a gene: 3. Germline V gene lookup returns CDR1 KGHSH and CDR2 LQKENI. The CDR3 is made up of 16 amino acids. The CDR3 is CASSPRLAGLYNEQFF. CDR3 DNA: TGTGCCAGCTCACCACGACTAGCGGGCCTCTACAATGAGCAGTTCTTC.

This clonotype came up many times. The rearrangement uses TRBV20-1 and TRBJ2-3, with 12 positions matching TRBD2. The V gene's germline CDR1 is DFQATT and CDR2 SNEGSKA (reference sequence). The CDR3 runs 15 residues. Trimming at V came to 5 bases and at J to 6 bases, leaving 9 bases not matched to a gene. The CDR3 is CSAPLAGGLFDTQYF. In DNA, the CDR3 is TGCAGTGCTCCCCTAGCGGGAGGGCTTTTTGATACGCAGTATTTT.

V gene TRBV10-1 combines with J gene TRBJ2-3; D uncertain. The CDR3 totals 15 residues. Trimming took 0 bases from V and 1 from J, leaving 8 bases between them. The germline V gene encodes CDR1 WNHNN and CDR2 SYGVQD (reference sequence). The CDR3 spells CASSESARGTDTQYF. The CDR3 coding sequence is TGCGCCAGCAGTGAGTCTGCAAGGGGCACAGATACGCAGTATTTT.

This clonotype was seen at least ten times. The V and J genes are TRBV2 and TRBJ1-1; D uncertain. CDR3 size: 13 residues. V was trimmed by 4 bases and J by 1 base, leaving 7 bases between them. CDR1 is SNHLY and CDR2 is FYNNEI in the germline V gene. CDR3 DNA: TGTGCCAGCAGTGTTGAACAGAACACTGAAGCTTTCTTT. Translated: CASSVEQNTEAFF. The full variable domain, rest sourced from reference TRBV2 and TRBJ1-1, is EPEVTQTPSHQVTQMGQEVILRCVPISNHLYFYWYRQILGQKVEFLVSFYNNEISEKSEIFDDQFSVERPDGSNFTLKIRSTKLEDSAMYFCASSVEQNTEAFFGQGTRLTVV.

There are a few counts of this clonotype. A much larger clone differs by one base, so this may be a read error. The chain employs TRBV28 and TRBJ1-2; D gene ambiguous. The CDR3 covers 11 residues. With 3 bases removed from V and 4 bases from J, the gap between germline ends came to 3 bases. Germline values: CDR1 MDHEN, CDR2 SYDVKM. This CDR3 is CASSFGYGYTF. The CDR3, as DNA: TGTGCCAGCAGTTTCGGCTATGGCTACACCTTC.

The chain has TRBV2 and TRBJ2-2; D unresolved. CDR1 SNHLY and CDR2 FYNNEI come from the germline V gene. The ends were cut back, 4 bases at V and 6 bases at J, with 21 bases in the middle. The CDR3 sequence is 17 residues long. CDR3 in DNA: TGTGCCAGCAGTGCGCGTTCTCTCCACCAGCCACCCGGGGAGCTGTTTTTT. Its protein is CASSARSLHQPPGELFF.

This clonotype was observed a few times. The rearrangement links TRBV6-5 to TRBJ2-5, with no clear D. Trimming removed 2 bases at V and 4 bases at J, with 8 bases between. Germline CDR1 reads MNHEY; CDR2 reads SVGAGI. This CDR3 spans 13 amino acids. This chain's CDR3 is CASSYDGLETQYF. The DNA for the CDR3 is TGTGCCAGCAGTTACGACGGTTTAGAGACCCAGTACTTC.

This clonotype showed up just a few times. The genes are TRBV4-1 and TRBJ1-2; tentative D call: TRBD1 (5 bases). This CDR3 has 14 residues. Trimming stripped 4 bases from V and 7 bases from J, with 16 bases between. Per germline, CDR1 MGHRA and CDR2 YSYEKL. In DNA form, the CDR3 reads TGCGCCAGCAGCCTCCCGGGGGGAGGCCCTGGCTACACCTTC. Amino acids: CASSLPGGGPGYTF.

In this sample, this clonotype turned up many times. The V and J genes are TRBV20-1 and TRBJ1-2; D gene ambiguous. CDR1 is DFQATT, CDR2 SNEGSKA, per germline (reference sequence). Trimming stripped 4 bases from V and 4 bases from J, with 19 bases between. The length of the CDR3 is 15 residues. The CDR3 here is CSATDKLRGIYGYTF. The DNA of the CDR3 is TGCAGTGCTACAGACAAGTTGCGGGGTATCTATGGCTACACCTTC.

This clonotype was counted ten times or more. V gene TRBV6-1 combines with J gene TRBJ2-5; TRBD2 aligns across 15 bases. V lost 6 bases to trimming and J lost 5 bases; unmatched junction nucleotides: 7. Looked up from germline, CDR1 is MNHNS and CDR2 is SASEGT. The CDR3 is 16 residues long. In DNA form, the CDR3 reads TGTGCCAGCAGGGCGGGACTAGCGGGAGGTCAGGAGACCCAGTACTTC. It encodes CASRAGLAGGQETQYF.

Many counts were recorded for this clonotype. CDR3 loop: CASSWTEYEQYF. The DNA of the CDR3 is TGTGCCAGCAGCTGGACCGAGTACGAGCAGTACTTC. This chain uses TRBV12-3 or TRBV12-4 with TRBJ2-7; D is unresolved. Trimming removed 6 bases at V and 4 bases at J, with 10 bases between. The CDR3 runs 12 residues.

The V call is TRBV5-1, the J call TRBJ2-1; no firm D call. V was shortened by 1 base and J by 5 bases, with 4 bases between the two germline ends. CDR1 is SGHRS and CDR2 is YFSETQ in the germline V gene. The CDR3 loop spans 12 amino acids. Written as DNA, the CDR3 is TGCGCCAGCAGCTTGTCTGACAATGAGCAGTTCTTC. Translating gives CASSLSDNEQFF.

There are a few counts of this clonotype. The genes are TRBV2 and TRBJ2-7; D remains unclear. The ends were cut back, 5 bases at V and 2 bases at J, with 7 bases in the middle. The germline gives CDR1 SNHLY, CDR2 FYNNEI. The CDR3 runs to 12 residues. This CDR3 is CASSRSPYEQYF. The CDR3 DNA reads as TGTGCCAGCAGTAGGAGCCCCTACGAGCAGTACTTC. The full variable domain, completed using reference TRBV2 and TRBJ2-7, is EPEVTQTPSHQVTQMGQEVILRCVPISNHLYFYWYRQILGQKVEFLVSFYNNEISEKSEIFDDQFSVERPDGSNFTLKIRSTKLEDSAMYFCASSRSPYEQYFGPGTRLTVT.

With regard to this clonotype: One end of the junction varies from germline; a read error may be responsible. The chain recombines TRBV18 with TRBJ2-3; possibly TRBD1 for D (5 bases). The CDR3 runs to 13 residues. Germline values: CDR1 KGHSH, CDR2 LQKENI. CDR3 region: CASSPTGADTQCF. CDR3 sequence (DNA): TGTGCCAGCTCTCCGACTGGGGCAGATACGCAGTGTTTT.

The chain is built from TRBV19 and TRBJ2-3; D is possibly TRBD2 (5 bases). The CDR3 extends over 15 amino acids. Trimming pared 5 bases from V and 4 bases from J, leaving 16 bases between. Germline V gives CDR1 LNHDA, CDR2 SQIVND (reference sequence). The CDR3 is CASSASGINADTQYF. The CDR3 DNA reads as TGTGCCAGTAGTGCGTCGGGGATTAATGCAGATACGCAGTATTTT.

V gene TRBV20-1 combines with J gene TRBJ1-2, with 11 bases aligning to TRBD1. The CDR3 covers 15 residues. The V gene's germline CDR1 is DFQATT and CDR2 SNEGSKA (reference sequence). The ends lost 6 bases at V and 2 bases at J; junction bases unmatched: 8. The CDR3 region has the DNA TGCAGTGCCGAGGACAGGGGGCGATTCAACTATGGCTACACCTTC. Translation: CSAEDRGRFNYGYTF.

This clonotype was seen ten or more times. This CDR3 is CASSGWEEGEQYF. The CDR3 DNA reads TGTGCCAGCAGTGGGTGGGAGGAGGGCGAGCAGTACTTC. V is TRBV2 and J is TRBJ2-7, with a tentative D call TRBD2 (6 bases). Trimming cost V 4 bases and J 6 bases, with 13 bases left between them. Germline loops: CDR1 SNHLY, CDR2 FYNNEI. The CDR3 has 13 amino acids.

This clonotype was observed a handful of times. This sequence joins TRBV19 and TRBJ2-1, with 10 nucleotides matching TRBD2. J was trimmed by 5 bases and V by 6 bases; bases with no gene match: 13. The germline gives CDR1 LNHDA, CDR2 SQIVND (reference sequence). This CDR3 has 17 amino acids. The CDR3 sequence: CASRMKPPTSGHNEQFF. The CDR3 bases are TGTGCCAGTAGAATGAAGCCCCCGACTAGCGGGCACAATGAGCAGTTCTTC.

This clonotype has ten or more counts. The chain recombines TRBV28 with TRBJ2-3; 10 bases agree with TRBD2. J lost 2 bases, V lost 8 bases, and 13 bases had no gene match. The CDR3 covers 17 residues. Germline CDR1 reads MDHEN; CDR2 reads SYDVKM. In DNA, the CDR3 is TGTGCCAGCCACACCCCCGGTAGCGGGGGGACCACAGATACGCAGTATTTT. Translated, it gives CASHTPGSGGTTDTQYF.

This clonotype was recorded a few times. With a much larger clone just one base away, this may be a read error. This chain joins TRBV12-3 or TRBV12-4 and TRBJ2-3; tentatively, D is TRBD1 or TRBD2 (5 bases each). The CDR3 totals 12 residues. Deletions cut 6 bases from V and 4 bases from J, with 8 bases between. The CDR3 loop is CASRVGADTQYF. The CDR3 DNA sequence: TGTGCCAGCAGAGTGGGGGCAGATACGCAGTATTTT.

Regarding this clonotype: A clone one base away is much larger, so this may be a read error. This rearrangement joins TRBV11-2 to TRBJ2-7; D unclear. The CDR3 has 11 amino acids. CDR1 and CDR2 from the germline V gene are SGHAT and FQNNGV. The CDR3 nucleotides read TGTGCCAGCAGCACCAGTTACGGGCAGTACTTC. This encodes CASSTSYGQYF.

This clonotype was seen a handful of times. The chain recombines TRBV5-4 with TRBJ2-2, with 8 nucleotides matching TRBD1. The V gene end was trimmed by 3 bases and the J gene end by 0 bases; junction bases not matched to a gene: 4. The CDR3 spans 16 residues. Germline V gene data show CDR1 as SGHNT and CDR2 as YYREEE (reference sequence). CDR3 residues: CASSYPQGANTGELFF. The CDR3 DNA sequence: TGTGCCAGCAGCTACCCACAGGGGGCGAACACCGGGGAGCTGTTTTTT.

This clonotype was observed at least ten times. The chain employs TRBV28 and TRBJ1-5; D call uncertain. This CDR3 has 16 amino acids. The V gene's germline CDR1 is MDHEN and CDR2 SYDVKM. The V gene lost 5 bases and the J gene lost 1 base, with 15 bases spanning the gap. CDR3 coding DNA: TGTGCCAGCAGTCGCGGGCTCCACGGAAGCAATCAGCCCCAGCATTTT. Translating it yields CASSRGLHGSNQPQHF.

Ten or more counts support this clonotype. The chain joins TRBV2 to TRBJ2-7; 7 bases align to TRBD1. There are 15 residues in the CDR3. Germline values: CDR1 SNHLY, CDR2 FYNNEI. V lost 6 bases, J lost 2 bases, and 10 bases stayed unmatched. As DNA, the CDR3 is TGTGCCAGCAGGGAAAGACAGGGTAGGACCTACGAGCAGTACTTC. Residues: CASRERQGRTYEQYF.